The present T cell receptor (beta chain) was sequenced within a study of technical replicates of blood from a few donors. CDR1 and CDR2 from the germline V gene are SGHNT and YENEEA. The V gene lost 8 bases and the J gene lost 1 base, with 18 bases spanning the gap. The CDR3 spans 15 residues. Assay used: immunoSEQ multiplex PCR; TCRdb lists only in-frame clones, some missing. The table shows 68,000 or so clones, with around 91% occurring only once. This receptor was identified in a human donor in good health. The genes are TRBV11-3 and TRBJ2-7; D is perhaps TRBD2 (6 bases). Source material: T cells isolated from PBMCs. CDR3 protein: CASGRIRTGSYEQYF. The DNA for the CDR3 is TGTGCCAGCGGGAGGATTCGGACGGGATCCTACGAGCAGTACTTC.